Reported below is one TCR beta chain. Its antigen is not identified. The CDR3 is 17 residues long. The data originate from a study of human thymus T cells. Data came from immunoSEQ multiplex PCR; TCRdb stores just in-frame clones and leaves some out. The sample shows tens of thousands of clones, 85% to 95% of them seen only once. General observations from the study: Related research examined unrelated individuals and reported that their thymic repertoires overlapped highly. V and J genes seemed to be used with bias in thymic and blood repertoires.

Thymic samples were excised during corrective heart operations. Sequencing used thymus tissue. The receptor's source is a girl under three years old with a congenital heart defect but otherwise immunologically healthy. The chain couples TRBV21-1 to TRBJ2-7; TRBD2 was called by the table and not checked on the DNA. TRBV21-1 is a pseudogene segment. The CDR3 DNA is TGTGCCAGCAGCAAAGGTTTAGCGGGACCCCTCTCCTACGAGCAGTACTTC. Its protein is CASSKGLAGPLSYEQYF.